This T cell receptor beta chain is drawn from a study of T-cell memory formation after mild COVID-19 (dated by TCRdb to about 2021). For the study in its entirety: TCR sequence clusters from the two donors were largely donor specific. In a couple of donors, T-cell clones that expanded and contracted after mild COVID-19 were followed by sequencing TCRalpha and TCRbeta repertoires longitudinally. The cohort comprised two young, previously healthy adult volunteers, one female and one male. Results the study describes overall, beyond this receptor: Contracting CD4+ clones were located mainly in the CM and EM memory subsets, whereas CD8+ clones were found to be enriched in EMRA. The study covered only a couple of mild cases, and larger cohorts including severe cases with pre-infection samples were considered necessary. The detection of some responding clones in pre-infection memory suggests that pre-existing cross-reactive memory T cells joined the SARS-CoV-2 response. Balanced CD4/CD8 phenotypes were observed for clones contracting from day 15 to 85, whereas a bias towards CD4+ was observed for a second wave of clones expanding from day 15 to 37. SARS-CoV-2 specificity was not confirmed for the second-wave clones peaking on day 37.

The listed sequencing device is Illumina NovaSeq 6000. Using 5'RACE with constant-segment primers, TCRalpha and TCRbeta cDNA libraries were constructed, with sample barcodes and unique molecular identifiers added in the process. RNA was extracted from every sample with Trizol reagent. The libraries were amplified in two PCR steps, and the second step added a second sample barcode and Illumina TruSeq adapters. The libraries were sequenced on an Illumina NovaSeq using 2 x 150 bp paired-end reads. The published analysis was carried out like this. With migec v1.2.7, reads were demultiplexed and then collapsed into UMI-guided consensus sequences. Using mixcr v2.1.11, the UMI consensuses were aligned to TRA and TRB V and J templates and assembled into clonotypes. Clonotypes were classified as expanded or contracted when called significant by both edgeR and NoisET, with noise models trained on biological replicates. For edgeR calls, the cutoffs were a false discovery rate-adjusted p below 0.01 and a log2 fold-change threshold of 1. As an exploratory analysis of dynamics, PCA with hierarchical clustering was applied to max-normalized trajectories of the 1000 most abundant clonotypes. Separately sequenced CD4+ and CD8+ repertoires were used to assign the CD4 or CD8 phenotype of responding clones. In TCRdb, the public reads were trimmed at Q25 with fastp and aligned with MiXCR, with productive beta chains retained. When rows share a CDR3 protein, they turn into one entry using the most common DNA and genes. It is TCRdb's table, rather than the study itself, that gives the V and J calls and clone size. This sample comprises 470,000 or so distinct CDR3 sequences, about 20% of them detected only once. The top ten clones comprise roughly 8% of the sample.

Ficoll-Paque density gradient centrifugation was the method used to isolate PBMCs. Cut back by 5 bases and 4 bases, the V and J ends lie 18 bases apart. The germline V gene encodes CDR1 SGHKS and CDR2 YYEKEE (reference sequence). Measured from the cysteine to the phenylalanine, the CDR3 is 15 residues long. Kept here is only the CDR3 DNA, which spans 45 bases and is read in frame from base 1. For this clonotype: The target of this receptor is not known. Base qualities are not provided; no much larger clone lies one nucleotide away.

The chain joins TRBV5-5 to TRBJ2-5; matching of 7 bases hints at TRBD2 as the D gene. The sample taken for sequencing was PBMCs or a T cell subset sorted from them (not recorded which). This receptor was identified in an adult woman who had mild COVID-19 (a few samples of this study predate the infection). The sample titles of this study are shuffled in the database, so cell type and time point are left out; the donor was told from shared clones. The nucleotides read TGTGCCAGCAGTTCGGACCCCGGGGGGCGAGAGACCCAGTACTTC. Its coded protein is CASSSDPGGRETQYF. Extended through the reference TRBV5-5 and TRBJ2-5 proteins, this CDR3 yields the full variable domain: DAGVTQSPTHLIKTRGQQVTLRCSPISGHKSVSWYQQVLGQGPQFIFQYYEKEERGRGNFPDRFSARQFPNYSSELNVNALLLGDSALYLCASSSDPGGRETQYFGPGTRLLVL.